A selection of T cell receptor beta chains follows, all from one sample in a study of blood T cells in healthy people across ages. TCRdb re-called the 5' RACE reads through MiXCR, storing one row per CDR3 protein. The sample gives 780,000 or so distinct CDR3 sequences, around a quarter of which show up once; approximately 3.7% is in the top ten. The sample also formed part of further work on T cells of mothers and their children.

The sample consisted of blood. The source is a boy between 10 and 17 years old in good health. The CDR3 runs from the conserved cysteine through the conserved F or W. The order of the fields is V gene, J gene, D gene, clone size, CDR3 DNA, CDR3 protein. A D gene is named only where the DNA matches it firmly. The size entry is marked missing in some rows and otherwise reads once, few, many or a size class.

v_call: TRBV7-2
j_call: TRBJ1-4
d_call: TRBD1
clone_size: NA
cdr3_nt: TGTGCCAGCAGCTTAAGGGGACAGACTACAACTAATGAAAAACTGTTTTTT
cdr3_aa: CASSLRGQTTTNEKLFF

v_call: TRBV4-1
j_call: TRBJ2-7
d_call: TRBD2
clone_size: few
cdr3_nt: TGCGCCAGCAGCCAAGCTCCTAGCGGGAGTTACGAGCAGTACTTC
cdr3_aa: CASSQAPSGSYEQYF

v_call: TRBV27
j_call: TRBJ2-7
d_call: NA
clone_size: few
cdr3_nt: TGTGCCAGCAGTTTAATATTCAGCGGGGAGCAGTACTTC
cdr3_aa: CASSLIFSGEQYF

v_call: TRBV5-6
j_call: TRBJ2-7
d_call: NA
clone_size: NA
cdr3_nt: TGTGCCAGCAGCTTTCCCGAACAGGGCAACTTCGGGGAGCAGTACTTC
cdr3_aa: CASSFPEQGNFGEQYF

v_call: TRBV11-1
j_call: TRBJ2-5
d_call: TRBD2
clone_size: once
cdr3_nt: TGTGCCAGCAGCGAAACCACTAGCGAAGAGACCCAGTACTTC
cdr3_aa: CASSETTSEETQYF

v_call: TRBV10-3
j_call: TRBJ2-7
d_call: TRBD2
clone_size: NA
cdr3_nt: TGTGCCATCAGTGGAGGCGGGAGTGGCGAGCAGTACTTC
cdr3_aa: CAISGGGSGEQYF

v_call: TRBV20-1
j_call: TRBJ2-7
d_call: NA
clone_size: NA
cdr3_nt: TGCAGTGCTATCCGGCGGGGTTTCGACGAGCAGTACTTC
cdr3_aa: CSAIRRGFDEQYF

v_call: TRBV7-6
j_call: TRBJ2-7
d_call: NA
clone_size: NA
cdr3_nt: TGTGCCAGCAGCCCGAGTGGCAGAGCGAACGAGCAGTACTTC
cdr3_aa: CASSPSGRANEQYF

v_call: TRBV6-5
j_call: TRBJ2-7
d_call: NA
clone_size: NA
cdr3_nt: TGTGCCAGCAGTTACTCTCGGCCAGGAGGATCCGAGCAGTACTTC
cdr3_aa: CASSYSRPGGSEQYF

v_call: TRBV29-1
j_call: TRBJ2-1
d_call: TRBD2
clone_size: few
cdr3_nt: TGCAGCGTTGAGGCTAGCGGGACCTACAATGAGCAGTTCTTC
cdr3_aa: CSVEASGTYNEQFF

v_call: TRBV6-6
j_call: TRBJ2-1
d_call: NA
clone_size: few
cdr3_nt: TGTGCCAGCAGTTACTTGCCGGAGTCCTACAATGAGCAGTTCTTC
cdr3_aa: CASSYLPESYNEQFF

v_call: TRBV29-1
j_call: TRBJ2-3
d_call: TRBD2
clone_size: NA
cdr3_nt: TGCAGCGTTGAGCGGGAGCGGGGCACAGATACGCAGTATTTT
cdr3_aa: CSVERERGTDTQYF

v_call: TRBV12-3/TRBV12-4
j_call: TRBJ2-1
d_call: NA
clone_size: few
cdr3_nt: TGTGCCAGCAGTTTTCTTACGGGGGCAACGTCCCAGTTCTTC
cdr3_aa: CASSFLTGATSQFF

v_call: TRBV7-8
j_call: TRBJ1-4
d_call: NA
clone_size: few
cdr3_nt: TGTGCCAGCAGCTTAGGACCAGTTGCAACTAATGAAAAACTGTTTTTT
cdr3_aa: CASSLGPVATNEKLFF

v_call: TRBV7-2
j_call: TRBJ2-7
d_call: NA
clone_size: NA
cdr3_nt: TGTGCCAGCAGCTTTGTGGTGTCGGTAGTGAGTAGGGACGAGCAGTACTTC
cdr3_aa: CASSFVVSVVSRDEQYF

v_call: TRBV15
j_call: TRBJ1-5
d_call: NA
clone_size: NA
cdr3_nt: TGTGCCACCAGCACGGGAACCACAGGGCTGGGCAATCAGCCCCAGCATTTT
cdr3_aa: CATSTGTTGLGNQPQHF

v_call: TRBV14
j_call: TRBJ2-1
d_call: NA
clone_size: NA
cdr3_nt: TGTGCCAGCAGCCAAGACGGGAGCCTCAATGAGCAGTTCTTC
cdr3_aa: CASSQDGSLNEQFF

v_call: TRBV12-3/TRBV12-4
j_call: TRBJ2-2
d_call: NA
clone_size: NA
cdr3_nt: TGTGCCAGCAGTTTAGACCCAGCCCGAGGCACCGGGGAGCTGTTTTTT
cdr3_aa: CASSLDPARGTGELFF

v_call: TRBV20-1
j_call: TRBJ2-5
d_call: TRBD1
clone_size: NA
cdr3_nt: TGCAGTGCTCATACCGGGACAGGGAACCAAGAGACCCAGTACTTC
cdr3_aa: CSAHTGTGNQETQYF

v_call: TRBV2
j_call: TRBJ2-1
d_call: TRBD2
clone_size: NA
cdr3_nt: TGTGCCGGCAGTGACAGTCGCGGGGGGTACAATGAGCAGTTCTTC
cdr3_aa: CAGSDSRGGYNEQFF

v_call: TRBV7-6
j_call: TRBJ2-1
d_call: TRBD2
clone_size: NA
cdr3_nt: TGTGCCAGCAGCTTAGTTGTCCTAGCGGGATACAATGAGCAGTTCTTC
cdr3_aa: CASSLVVLAGYNEQFF

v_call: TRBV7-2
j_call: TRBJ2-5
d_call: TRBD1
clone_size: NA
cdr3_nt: TGTGCCAGCAGACGACAGGGGGCGGGGGGGACCCAGTACTTC
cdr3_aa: CASRRQGAGGTQYF

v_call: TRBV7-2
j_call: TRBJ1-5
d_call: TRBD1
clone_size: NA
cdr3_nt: TGTGCCAGCAGCTTAGTAGGGACAGGGGGTCAGCCCCAGCATTTT
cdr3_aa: CASSLVGTGGQPQHF

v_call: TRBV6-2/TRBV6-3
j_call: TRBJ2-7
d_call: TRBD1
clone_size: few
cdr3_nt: TGTGCCAGCAGTACACAGGGGGAGTCCTACGAGCAGTACTTC
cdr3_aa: CASSTQGESYEQYF

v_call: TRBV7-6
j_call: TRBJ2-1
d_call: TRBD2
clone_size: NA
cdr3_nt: TGTGCCAGCAGCTTAGAAACTAGCGGGAGCGGGGGCTCCTACAATGAGCAGTTCTTC
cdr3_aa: CASSLETSGSGGSYNEQFF

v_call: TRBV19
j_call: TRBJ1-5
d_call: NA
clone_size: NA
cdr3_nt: TGTGCCAGTAGTATTGGGGCCGGAAGCAATCAGCCCCAGCATTTT
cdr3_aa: CASSIGAGSNQPQHF

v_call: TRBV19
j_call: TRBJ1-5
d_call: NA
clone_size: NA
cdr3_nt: TGTGCCAGTCGATCGGACCGATATCAGCCCCAGCATTTT
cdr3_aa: CASRSDRYQPQHF

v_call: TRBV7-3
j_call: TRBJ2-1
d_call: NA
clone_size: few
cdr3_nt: TGTGCCAGCAGCCTCCGGGACCTAACCCTCAATGAGCAGTTCTTC
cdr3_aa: CASSLRDLTLNEQFF

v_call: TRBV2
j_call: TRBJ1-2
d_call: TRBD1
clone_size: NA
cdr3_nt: TGTGCCAGCAGTGATGAGGGGGCTGTCTATGGCTACACCTTC
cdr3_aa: CASSDEGAVYGYTF

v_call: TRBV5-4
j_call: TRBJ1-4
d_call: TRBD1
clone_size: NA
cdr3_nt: TGTGCCAGCAGCCCGGACCCGGGACAGCTTAATGAAAAACTGTTTTTT
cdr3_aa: CASSPDPGQLNEKLFF